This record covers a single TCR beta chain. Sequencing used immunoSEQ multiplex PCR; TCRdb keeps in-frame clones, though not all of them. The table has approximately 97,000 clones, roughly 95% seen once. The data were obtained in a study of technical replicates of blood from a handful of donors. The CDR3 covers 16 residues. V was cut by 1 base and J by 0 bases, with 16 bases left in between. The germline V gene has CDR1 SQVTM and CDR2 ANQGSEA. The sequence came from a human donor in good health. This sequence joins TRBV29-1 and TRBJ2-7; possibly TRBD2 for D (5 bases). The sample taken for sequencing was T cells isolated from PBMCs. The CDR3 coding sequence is TGCAGCGTTGAAGGAGGGCCCGGACTCAGCTCCTACGAGCAGTACTTC. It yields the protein CSVEGGPGLSSYEQYF.